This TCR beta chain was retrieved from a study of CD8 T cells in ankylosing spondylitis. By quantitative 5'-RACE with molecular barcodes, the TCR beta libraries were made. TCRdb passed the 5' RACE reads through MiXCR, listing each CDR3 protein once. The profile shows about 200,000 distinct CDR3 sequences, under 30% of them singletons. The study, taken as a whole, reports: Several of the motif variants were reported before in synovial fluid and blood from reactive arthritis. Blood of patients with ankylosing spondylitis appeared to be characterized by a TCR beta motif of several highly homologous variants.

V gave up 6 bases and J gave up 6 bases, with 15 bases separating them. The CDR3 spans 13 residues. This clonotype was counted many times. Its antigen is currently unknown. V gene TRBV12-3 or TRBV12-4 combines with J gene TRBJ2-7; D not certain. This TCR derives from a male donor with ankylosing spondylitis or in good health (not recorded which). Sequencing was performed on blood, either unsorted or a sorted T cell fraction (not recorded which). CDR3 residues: CASSLRGQREQYF. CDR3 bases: TGTGCCAGCAGCCTCCGCGGTCAACGCGAGCAGTACTTC.